The clone carrying this T cell receptor beta chain was recorded only once. These data belong to a study of STAT5B mutations in CD4+ large granular lymphocyte leukemia. Looking at the study overall: Healthy donors showed HLA-associated enrichment of the CDR3 'QG' motif.

Sequencing was at survey level. Original analysis: A productive frequency of 2.59 x 10-5 was the lowest detectable. Clones were read by immunoSEQ multiplex PCR, and TCRdb kept only the in-frame ones, dropping some. D and trimming come from the DNA, and the V and J calls and clone size come from that table. Altogether nearly 45,000 clones are present, approximately 86% being singletons, with the ten largest covering 2% to 3%. The V end lost 5 bases, the J end lost 8 bases, and 12 bases lay between the germline ends. From germline, CDR1 is MNHEY and CDR2 SVGAGI. The CDR3 contains 12 residues. What was sequenced was CD4+ T cells from blood buffy coats. This chain connects TRBV6-5 to TRBJ1-1, with D unclear. This clonotype was sampled from a human donor in good health. The CDR3 spells CASSKSVEEAFF. CDR3 DNA: TGTGCCAGCAGTAAATCGGTGGAAGAAGCTTTCTTT.